This T cell receptor (beta chain) was obtained from a study of T cell responses to AZD1222 COVID-19 vaccine. Whole-study results and caveats: Only five or six individuals given AZD1222 were seropositive at baseline. Two doses of AZD1222 preceded a rise in Spike-specific TCR breadth and depth.

Concerning this clone: What it binds is not known.

The CDR3 has 16 amino acids. Libraries were prepared by immunoSEQ multiplex PCR; TCRdb keeps only in-frame clonotypes and omits some of them. The table includes around 80,000 clones, 70% to 90% detected once. Pooling was applied to second doses at about 4 or about 12 weeks. The TCR comes from an adult who received the AZD1222 COVID-19 vaccine. The V gene is TRBV21-1, the J gene TRBJ2-2; the table names TRBD2, a call not compared with the DNA. TRBV21-1 is marked as a pseudogene. Source: peripheral blood, taken 28 days after the second AZD1222 dose. CDR3 nucleotides: TGTGCCAGCAGCTATCGCGGGGGGGGCGGGTCCGGGGAGCTGTTTTTT. This codes for CASSYRGGGGSGELFF.